The clone carrying this T cell receptor (beta chain) is a singleton in its sample. The data originate from a study of control samples from healthy donors and cancer patients. V was trimmed by 0 bases and J by 1 base, leaving 9 bases between them. There are 15 residues in the CDR3. Germline CDR1 reads SGHRS; CDR2 reads YFSETQ. Repertoires were generated with immunoSEQ multiplex PCR, while TCRdb's copy carries only in-frame clones and drops some. The table lists some 120,000 clones, approximately 89% of them singletons. This rearrangement joins TRBV5-1 to TRBJ2-3; D is undetermined. Sequencing was carried out using blood. The clonotype originates from a man aged 18-30 years in good health. The CDR3 spells CASSLVVSRTDTQYF. CDR3 coding DNA: TGCGCCAGCAGCTTGGTTGTTTCCCGCACAGATACGCAGTATTTT.